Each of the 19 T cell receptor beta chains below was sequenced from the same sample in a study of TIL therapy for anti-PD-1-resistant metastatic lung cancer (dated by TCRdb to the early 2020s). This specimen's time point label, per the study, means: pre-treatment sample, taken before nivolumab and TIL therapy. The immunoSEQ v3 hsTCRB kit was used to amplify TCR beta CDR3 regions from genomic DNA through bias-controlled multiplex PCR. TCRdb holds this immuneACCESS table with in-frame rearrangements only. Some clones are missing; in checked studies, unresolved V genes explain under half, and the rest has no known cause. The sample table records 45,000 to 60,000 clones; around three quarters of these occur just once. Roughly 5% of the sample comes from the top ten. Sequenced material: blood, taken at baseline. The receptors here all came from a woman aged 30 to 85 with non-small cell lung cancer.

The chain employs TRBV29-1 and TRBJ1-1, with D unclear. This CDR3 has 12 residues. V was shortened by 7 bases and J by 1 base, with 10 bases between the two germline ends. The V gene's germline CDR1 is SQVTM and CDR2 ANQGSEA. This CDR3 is CSGHKTNTEAFF. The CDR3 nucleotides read TGCAGCGGACATAAAACGAACACTGAAGCTTTCTTT.

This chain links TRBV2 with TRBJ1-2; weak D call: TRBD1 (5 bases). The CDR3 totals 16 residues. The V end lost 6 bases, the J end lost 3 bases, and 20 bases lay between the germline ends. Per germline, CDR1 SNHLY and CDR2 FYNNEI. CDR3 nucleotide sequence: TGTGCCAGCAGCGGAAGGGGCCAATTGGTGGACTATGGCTACACCTTC. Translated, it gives CASSGRGQLVDYGYTF.

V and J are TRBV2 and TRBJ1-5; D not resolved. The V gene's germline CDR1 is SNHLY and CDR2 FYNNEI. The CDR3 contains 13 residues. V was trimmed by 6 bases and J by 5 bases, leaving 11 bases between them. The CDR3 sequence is CASSEYTDQPQHF. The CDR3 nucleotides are TGTGCCAGCAGCGAGTACACCGATCAGCCCCAGCATTTT. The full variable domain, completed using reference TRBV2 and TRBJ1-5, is EPEVTQTPSHQVTQMGQEVILRCVPISNHLYFYWYRQILGQKVEFLVSFYNNEISEKSEIFDDQFSVERPDGSNFTLKIRSTKLEDSAMYFCASSEYTDQPQHFGDGTRLSIL.

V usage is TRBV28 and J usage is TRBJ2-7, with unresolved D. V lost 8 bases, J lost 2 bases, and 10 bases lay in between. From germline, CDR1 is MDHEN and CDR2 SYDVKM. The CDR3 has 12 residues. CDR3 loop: CASEAPTYEQYF. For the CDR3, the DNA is TGTGCCAGCGAGGCTCCCACCTACGAGCAGTACTTC.

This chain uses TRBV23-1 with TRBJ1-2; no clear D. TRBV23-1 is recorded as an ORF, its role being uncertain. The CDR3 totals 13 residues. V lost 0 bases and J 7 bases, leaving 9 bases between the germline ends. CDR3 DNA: TGCGCCAGCAGTCAATCAGGGTGGGCTGGCTACACCTTC. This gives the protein CASSQSGWAGYTF.

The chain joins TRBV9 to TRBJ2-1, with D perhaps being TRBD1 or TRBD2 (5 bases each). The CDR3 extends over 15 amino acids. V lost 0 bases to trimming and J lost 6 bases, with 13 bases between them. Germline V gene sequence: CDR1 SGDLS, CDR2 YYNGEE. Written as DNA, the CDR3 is TGTGCCAGCAGCGTAGCAAGGGATGGGGGCAATGAGCAGTTCTTC. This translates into CASSVARDGGNEQFF.

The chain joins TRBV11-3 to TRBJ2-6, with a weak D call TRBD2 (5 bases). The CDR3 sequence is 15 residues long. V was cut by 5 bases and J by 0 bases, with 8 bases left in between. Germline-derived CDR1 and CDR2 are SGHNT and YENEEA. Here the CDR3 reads CASSPAVSGANVLTF. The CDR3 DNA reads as TGTGCCAGCAGCCCAGCGGTCTCTGGGGCCAACGTCCTGACTTTC. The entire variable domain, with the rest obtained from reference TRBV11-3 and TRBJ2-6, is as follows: EAGVVQSPRYKIIEKKQPVAFWCNPISGHNTLYWYLQNLGQGPELLIRYENEEAVDDSQLPKDRFSAERLKGVDSTLKIQPAELGDSAVYLCASSPAVSGANVLTFGAGSRLTVL.

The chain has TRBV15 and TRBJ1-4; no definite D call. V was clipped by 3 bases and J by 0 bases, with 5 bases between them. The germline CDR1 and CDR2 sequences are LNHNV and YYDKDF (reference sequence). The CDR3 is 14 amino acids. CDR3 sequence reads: CATSRVATNEKLFF. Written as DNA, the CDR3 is TGTGCCACCAGCAGGGTCGCAACTAATGAAAAACTGTTTTTT.

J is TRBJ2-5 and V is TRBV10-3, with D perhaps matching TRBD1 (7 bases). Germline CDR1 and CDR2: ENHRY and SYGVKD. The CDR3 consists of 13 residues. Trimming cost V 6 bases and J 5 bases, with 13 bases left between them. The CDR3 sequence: CAISLAGGETQYF. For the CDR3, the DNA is TGTGCCATCAGCTTGGCAGGGGGGGAGACCCAGTACTTC.

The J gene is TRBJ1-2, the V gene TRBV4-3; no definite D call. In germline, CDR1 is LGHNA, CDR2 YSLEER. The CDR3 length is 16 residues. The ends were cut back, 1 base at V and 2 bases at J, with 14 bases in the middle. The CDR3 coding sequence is TGCGCCAGCAGCCAAGCGGTGGCAGATAAAAACTATGGCTACACCTTC. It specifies CASSQAVADKNYGYTF.

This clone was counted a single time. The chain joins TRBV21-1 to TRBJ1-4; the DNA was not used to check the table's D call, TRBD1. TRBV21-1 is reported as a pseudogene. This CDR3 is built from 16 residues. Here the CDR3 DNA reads TGTGCCAGCAGCAATCAACAGACAGAGCTTAATGAAAAACTGTTTTTT. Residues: CASSNQQTELNEKLFF.

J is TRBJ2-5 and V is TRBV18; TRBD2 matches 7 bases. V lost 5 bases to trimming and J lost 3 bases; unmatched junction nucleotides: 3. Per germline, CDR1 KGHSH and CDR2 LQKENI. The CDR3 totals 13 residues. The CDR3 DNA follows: TGTGCCAGCTCAAGCGGGACTAAAGAGACCCAGTACTTC. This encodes CASSSGTKETQYF.

The CDR3 sequence is CASSPGGFSNQPQHF. The CDR3 nucleotides read TGTGCCAGCAGCCCAGGGGGATTTAGCAATCAGCCCCAGCATTTT. The rearrangement uses TRBV7-9 and TRBJ1-5; 7 bases line up with TRBD1. CDR3 size: 15 residues. With V trimmed by 5 bases and J by 0 bases, 4 bases remained unmatched. Germline CDR1 reads SEHNR; CDR2 reads FQNEAQ (reference sequence).

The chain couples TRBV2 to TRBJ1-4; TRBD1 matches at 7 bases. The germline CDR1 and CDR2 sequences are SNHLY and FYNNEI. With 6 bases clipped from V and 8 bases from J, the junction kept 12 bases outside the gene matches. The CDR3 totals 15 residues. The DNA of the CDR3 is TGTGCCAGCAGGGCAGGGGGGGCGTTTAGGGAAAAACTGTTTTTT. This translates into CASRAGGAFREKLFF.

The CDR3 DNA reads TGTGCCTGGAGGTTACAGGGGGGAGAGACCCAGTACTTC. Translated: CAWRLQGGETQYF. The genes are TRBV30 and TRBJ2-5; 8 bases match TRBD1. The CDR3 length is 13 residues. Germline V gives CDR1 GTSNPN, CDR2 SVGIG (reference sequence). V lost 3 bases, J lost 4 bases, and 4 bases stayed unmatched. Complete variable domain (other parts from reference TRBV30 and TRBJ2-5): SQTIHQWPATLVQPVGSPLSLECTVEGTSNPNLYWYRQAAGRGLQLLFYSVGIGQISSEVPQNLSASRPQDRQFILSSKKLLLSDSGFYLCAWRLQGGETQYFGPGTRLLVL.

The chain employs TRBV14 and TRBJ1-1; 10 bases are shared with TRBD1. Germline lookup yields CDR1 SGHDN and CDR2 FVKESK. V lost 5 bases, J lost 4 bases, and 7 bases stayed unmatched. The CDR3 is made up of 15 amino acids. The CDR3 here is CASSTPRDRGTEAFF. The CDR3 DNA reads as TGTGCCAGCAGCACTCCCCGGGACAGGGGCACTGAAGCTTTCTTT.

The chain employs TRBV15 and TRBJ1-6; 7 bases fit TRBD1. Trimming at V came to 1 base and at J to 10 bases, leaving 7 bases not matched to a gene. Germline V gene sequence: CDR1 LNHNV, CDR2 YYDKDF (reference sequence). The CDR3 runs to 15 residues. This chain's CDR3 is CATSRVGQFSSPLHF. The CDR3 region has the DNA TGTGCCACCAGCAGAGTGGGACAGTTCTCCTCACCCCTCCACTTT.

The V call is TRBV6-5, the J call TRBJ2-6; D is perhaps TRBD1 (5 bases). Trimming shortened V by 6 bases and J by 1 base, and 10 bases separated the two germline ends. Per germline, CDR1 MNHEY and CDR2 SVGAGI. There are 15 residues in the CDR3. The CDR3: CASSPPGSGANVLTF. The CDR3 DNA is TGTGCCAGCAGCCCCCCAGGGTCTGGGGCCAACGTCCTGACTTTC.

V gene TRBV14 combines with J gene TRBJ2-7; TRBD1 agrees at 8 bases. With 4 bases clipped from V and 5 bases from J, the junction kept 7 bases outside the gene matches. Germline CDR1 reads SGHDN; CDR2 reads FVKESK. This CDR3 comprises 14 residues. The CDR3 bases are TGTGCCAGCAGCCTCGGGACAGGTTTTAACGAGCAGTACTTC. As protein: CASSLGTGFNEQYF.